Below, 9 T cell receptor beta chains from the same sample are listed, as sequenced in a study of long-term antiretroviral therapy in people with HIV. Version v3.0 of the immunoSEQ assay was performed at survey level. Clones were sequenced by immunoSEQ multiplex PCR, and TCRdb holds only the in-frame ones, with some missing. The sample lists roughly 21,000 clones, around 86% occurring once. Sequenced material: unsorted PBMCs, taken 0.2 years before starting antiretroviral therapy. These receptors were collected from a man aged 18 to 29 with HIV.

The chain has TRBV27 and TRBJ1-2; no clear D gene. Looked up from germline, CDR1 is MNHEY and CDR2 is SMNVEV (reference sequence). This CDR3 spans 13 amino acids. V was pared by 3 bases and J by 5 bases, with 10 bases between. The CDR3 DNA reads as TGTGCCAGCAGTTTCACCGGGGAGTATGGCTACACCTTC. This sequence encodes CASSFTGEYGYTF.

V is TRBV4-3 and J is TRBJ1-2; no clear D. The germline V gene has CDR1 LGHNA and CDR2 YSLEER. This CDR3 comprises 16 residues. Between the trimmed V and J ends, which lost 0 bases and 0 bases, there was a span of 11 bases. The CDR3 coding sequence is TGCGCCAGCAGCCAAGATCTAGAGGAGGCTAACTATGGCTACACCTTC. Translating gives CASSQDLEEANYGYTF.

This chain uses TRBV27 with TRBJ2-7; tentatively, D is TRBD1 (5 bases). The CDR3 is 13 amino acids. The germline V gene has CDR1 MNHEY and CDR2 SMNVEV (reference sequence). V shed 7 bases and J shed 3 bases, with 13 bases lying between them. CDR3 protein: CASKGQVDYEQYF. The DNA for the CDR3 is TGTGCCAGCAAAGGACAAGTCGACTACGAGCAGTACTTC.

The V gene is TRBV7-9, the J gene TRBJ1-2; D gene unclear. Looked up from germline, CDR1 is SEHNR and CDR2 is FQNEAQ (reference sequence). Deletions cut 5 bases from V and 8 bases from J, with 12 bases between. This CDR3 is 12 amino acids long. The CDR3 bases are TGTGCCAGCAGCGTAAATCTTGGAGGCTACACCTTC. This gives the protein CASSVNLGGYTF. The variable domain in full, with the rest retrieved from reference TRBV7-9 and TRBJ1-2, is DTGVSQNPRHKITKRGQNVTFRCDPISEHNRLYWYRQTLGQGPEFLTYFQNEAQLEKSRLLSDRFSAERPKGSFSTLEIQRTEQGDSAMYLCASSVNLGGYTFGSGTRLTVV.

This clone was counted between two and nine times. The chain couples TRBV15 to TRBJ1-6; TRBD1 is a possible D gene (5 bases). Trimming shortened V by 1 base and J by 1 base, and 17 bases separated the two germline ends. Germline-derived CDR1 and CDR2 are LNHNV and YYDKDF (reference sequence). CDR3 size: 19 residues. The DNA of the CDR3 is TGTGCCACCAGCAGAGGTCCAGCGGGGGAGGCGTCCTATAATTCACCCCTCCACTTT. Translation: CATSRGPAGEASYNSPLHF. The full variable domain, its missing parts supplied by reference TRBV15 and TRBJ1-6, is DAMVIQNPRYQVTQFGKPVTLSCSQTLNHNVMYWYQQKSSQAPKLLFHYYDKDFNNEADTPDNFQSRRPNTSFCFLDIRSPGLGDTAMYLCATSRGPAGEASYNSPLHFGNGTRLTVT.

The chain is built from TRBV7-9 and TRBJ2-5, with D possibly matching TRBD1 (5 bases). The CDR3 consists of 14 residues. Germline V gene lookup returns CDR1 SEHNR and CDR2 FQNEAQ (reference sequence). Trimming cost V 3 bases and J 5 bases, with 13 bases left between them. DNA for the CDR3: TGTGCCAGCAGCTTGGCTGGGGCCTACGAGACCCAGTACTTC. This sequence encodes CASSLAGAYETQYF.

The chain recombines TRBV6-5 with TRBJ1-5; no definite D call. CDR3 size: 15 residues. Deletions cut 5 bases from V and 3 bases from J, with 14 bases between. The V gene's germline CDR1 is MNHEY and CDR2 SVGAGI. The CDR3 loop is CASSPTEGLNQPQHF. The CDR3 DNA sequence: TGTGCCAGCAGTCCCACAGAAGGGCTCAATCAGCCCCAGCATTTT.

The chain employs TRBV6-5 and TRBJ2-7; a possible D gene is TRBD1 (5 bases). Germline V lookup: CDR1 MNHEY, CDR2 SVGAGI. The CDR3 loop spans 13 amino acids. Trimming removed 1 base from V and 6 bases from J, with 10 bases in between. The CDR3 region is CASSYLQGSEQYF. The CDR3 coding sequence is TGTGCCAGCAGTTACTTGCAGGGATCCGAGCAGTACTTC.

The rearrangement links TRBV19 to TRBJ1-5; D may be TRBD1 (5 bases). The germline V gene encodes CDR1 LNHDA and CDR2 SQIVND (reference sequence). The CDR3 totals 15 residues. Trimming left V 5 bases short and J 9 bases short, with 20 bases between. DNA of the CDR3: TGTGCCAGTAGTTCGTCGTGGGGCGCCCTTTTGCCCCAGCATTTT. Translated, it gives CASSSSWGALLPQHF.